Below, 23 T cell receptor beta chains from the same sample are listed, as sequenced in a study of HIV-infected patients and healthy controls. In TCRdb, the 5' RACE reads were re-called with MiXCR into one record per CDR3 protein. The profile shows approximately 67,000 distinct CDR3 sequences, roughly 16% of them singletons. What was sequenced was CD4+ T cells from blood. The receptors here all came from a human donor in good health.

The chain is built from TRBV7-3 and TRBJ1-1; TRBD1 is a possible D gene (5 bases). The CDR3 has 17 residues. In germline, CDR1 is SGHTA, CDR2 FQGTGA. Trimming left V 4 bases short and J 1 base short, with 19 bases between. The CDR3 loop is CASSSLPGIGKNTEAFF. Here the CDR3 DNA reads TGTGCCAGCAGCTCCCTCCCAGGGATTGGTAAGAACACTGAAGCTTTCTTT.

A few counts support this clonotype. The chain is built from TRBV6-2 or TRBV6-3 and TRBJ1-5; possible D gene TRBD1, 6 bases. This CDR3 comprises 17 residues. The germline V and J ends were trimmed by 6 bases and 0 bases, with 18 bases remaining between them. Looked up from germline, CDR1 is MNHEY and CDR2 is SVGEGT. The CDR3 region is CASSRVLQGYSNQPQHF. CDR3 sequence (DNA): TGTGCCAGCAGCCGCGTCCTACAGGGCTATAGCAATCAGCCCCAGCATTTT.

This clonotype showed up just a few times. This rearrangement joins TRBV20-1 to TRBJ2-1; 10 bases align to TRBD2. Looked up from germline, CDR1 is DFQATT and CDR2 is SNEGSKA (reference sequence). The CDR3 length is 15 residues. V was pared by 6 bases and J by 5 bases, with 10 bases of the junction left unmatched. The CDR3: CSATSLAGVHNEQFF. The CDR3 bases are TGCAGTGCCACCTCCCTAGCGGGGGTGCACAATGAGCAGTTCTTC.

This clonotype was recorded a few times. V gene TRBV13 combines with J gene TRBJ1-1; D might be TRBD1 (5 bases). The CDR3 totals 15 residues. Trimming cost V 4 bases and J 5 bases, with 17 bases left between them. Germline V gene data show CDR1 as PRHDT and CDR2 as FYEKMQ (reference sequence). CDR3: CASSSLTRDVTEAFF. The CDR3 nucleotides read TGTGCCAGCAGCTCCCTGACCCGGGACGTAACTGAAGCTTTCTTT.

This clonotype turned up a few times. This chain connects TRBV30 to TRBJ1-1, with D unclear. The V gene lost 6 bases and the J gene lost 11 bases, with 13 bases spanning the gap. The CDR3 runs to 10 residues. Germline CDR1 is GTSNPN and CDR2 is SVGIG (reference sequence). The CDR3 protein is CACARGEAFF. The CDR3 DNA sequence: TGTGCCTGTGCCCGCGGGGAGGCTTTCTTT. Based on the CDR3 plus reference TRBV30 and TRBJ1-1, the full variable domain is SQTIHQWPATLVQPVGSPLSLECTVEGTSNPNLYWYRQAAGRGLQLLFYSVGIGQISSEVPQNLSASRPQDRQFILSSKKLLLSDSGFYLCACARGEAFFGQGTRLTVV.

This clonotype appeared many times. The chain employs TRBV28 and TRBJ2-1; 7 positions agree with TRBD2. The CDR3 is 15 amino acids. CDR1 is MDHEN, CDR2 SYDVKM, per germline. V dropped 6 bases and J dropped 6; count of bases not matched to a gene: 11. For the CDR3, the DNA is TGTGCCAGCAGGCCCCCGAGGGGAGGGCCCAATGAGCAGTTCTTC. Protein product: CASRPPRGGPNEQFF. Using reference TRBV28 and TRBJ2-1 for the parts outside the CDR3, the full variable domain is DVKVTQSSRYLVKRTGEKVFLECVQDMDHENMFWYRQDPGLGLRLIYFSYDVKMKEKGDIPEGYSVSREKKERFSLILESASTNQTSMYLCASRPPRGGPNEQFFGPGTRLTVL.

This sequence joins TRBV18 and TRBJ1-1; tentatively, D is TRBD1 (5 bases). From germline, CDR1 is KGHSH and CDR2 LQKENI. CDR3 length equals 14 residues. Trimming cost V 5 bases and J 0 bases, with 10 bases left between them. The chain's CDR3 is CASSIGTMNTEAFF. The CDR3 coding sequence is TGTGCCAGCTCAATAGGGACTATGAACACTGAAGCTTTCTTT.

In this sample, this clonotype turned up a few times. The gene calls are TRBV12-3 or TRBV12-4 and TRBJ2-1; TRBD1 is a possible D gene (5 bases). V was clipped by 1 base and J by 7 bases, with 11 bases between them. This CDR3 is built from 14 residues. This CDR3 is CASSLVAGSNEQFF. As DNA, the CDR3 is TGTGCCAGCAGTTTAGTGGCAGGGTCGAATGAGCAGTTCTTC.

This clonotype was detected only a few times. The V gene is TRBV20-1, the J gene TRBJ1-4; D not certain. The CDR3 spans 15 residues. V was shortened by 0 bases and J by 3 bases, with 11 bases between the two germline ends. CDR1 DFQATT and CDR2 SNEGSKA come from the germline V gene (reference sequence). The CDR3 loop reads CSARDSLASNEKLFF. The CDR3 DNA reads as TGCAGTGCTAGAGATTCCCTGGCATCTAATGAAAAACTGTTTTTT.

CDR3 protein: CSGGTSGRETQYF. For the CDR3, the DNA is TGCAGCGGGGGGACTAGCGGACGAGAGACCCAGTACTTC. This rearrangement joins TRBV29-1 to TRBJ2-5, with 11 bases fitting TRBD2. With 7 bases clipped from V and 4 bases from J, the junction kept 5 bases outside the gene matches. The germline gives CDR1 SQVTM, CDR2 ANQGSEA. The CDR3 runs 13 residues.

This clonotype has a handful of counts. This sequence joins TRBV6-6 and TRBJ1-5; 10 nucleotides align to TRBD1. This CDR3 spans 16 amino acids. Germline V CDR1 and CDR2: MNHNY, SVGAGI (reference sequence). The ends lost 6 bases at V and 1 base at J; junction bases unmatched: 6. CDR3: CASRIDRGQSNQPQHF. The DNA for the CDR3 is TGTGCCAGCAGGATCGACAGGGGGCAAAGCAATCAGCCCCAGCATTTT.

This clonotype was seen ten or more times. The chain recombines TRBV5-1 with TRBJ2-3, with D unresolved. The CDR3 contains 17 residues. V lost 3 bases and J lost 2, with 19 bases in between. Germline V gene lookup returns CDR1 SGHRS and CDR2 YFSETQ. Here the CDR3 reads CASSSWAAPTFTDTQYF. The CDR3 DNA reads as TGCGCCAGCAGCTCGTGGGCAGCCCCGACCTTCACAGATACGCAGTATTTT.

The sample holds many counts of this clonotype. V is TRBV25-1 and J is TRBJ2-3; D is unclear. The V end lost 6 bases, the J end lost 2 bases, and 9 bases lay between the germline ends. This CDR3 spans 13 amino acids. The germline V gene encodes CDR1 MGHDK and CDR2 SYGVNS. The CDR3 coding sequence is TGTGCCAGCAGACAATTACCCACAGATACGCAGTATTTT. This translates into CASRQLPTDTQYF.

J is TRBJ1-1 and V is TRBV6-2 or TRBV6-3; 8 bases align to TRBD1. This CDR3 has 14 amino acids. Germline assignment: CDR1 MNHEY and CDR2 SVGEGT. The ends lost 8 bases at V and 7 bases at J; junction bases unmatched: 12. The CDR3 DNA is TGTGCCAGCCGCCGCGAATCAGGGGGCTTTGAAGCTTTCTTT. Protein sequence: CASRRESGGFEAFF.

The chain employs TRBV12-3 or TRBV12-4 and TRBJ1-2; 9 bases map to TRBD1. The CDR3 runs 15 residues. V was pared by 3 bases and J by 8 bases, with 10 bases of the junction left unmatched. The CDR3 DNA sequence: TGTGCCAGCAGTTTTTCAGGGACAGGGAGAGGCGGCTACACCTTC. Translating gives CASSFSGTGRGGYTF.

This clonotype has ten or more counts. CDR3 region: CASSLSASGRGADTQYF. CDR3 nucleotides: TGTGCCAGCAGCTTAAGTGCTAGCGGGAGAGGTGCAGATACGCAGTATTTT. V and J are TRBV7-3 and TRBJ2-3; 10 bases match TRBD2. Germline assignment: CDR1 SGHTA and CDR2 FQGTGA. V shed 1 base and J 4 bases; nucleotides not matched to a gene: 8. The CDR3 loop spans 17 amino acids.

The V call is TRBV20-1, the J call TRBJ2-7, with 7 positions matching TRBD1. The CDR3 spans 12 residues. Trimming cost V 3 bases and J 4 bases; bases outside gene matches: 3. In germline, CDR1 is DFQATT, CDR2 SNEGSKA (reference sequence). Written as DNA, the CDR3 is TGCAGTGCTAGCCTGACAGGGTACGAGCAGTACTTC. This encodes CSASLTGYEQYF.

The genes are TRBV29-1 and TRBJ1-4; D remains ambiguous. Deletions cut 4 bases from V and 5 bases from J, with 11 bases between. This CDR3 has 13 residues. Germline V gene sequence: CDR1 SQVTM, CDR2 ANQGSEA. CDR3 residues: CSVAAPANEKLFF. In DNA form, the CDR3 reads TGCAGCGTTGCGGCGCCAGCGAATGAAAAACTGTTTTTT.

The chain links TRBV20-1 to TRBJ2-7, with 9 bases that match TRBD1. Trimming at V came to 2 bases and at J to 2 bases, leaving 4 bases not matched to a gene. There are 14 residues in the CDR3. Germline loops: CDR1 DFQATT, CDR2 SNEGSKA (reference sequence). The CDR3 DNA reads TGCAGTGCTAGACCGGGGGACAGGGCCTACGAGCAGTACTTC. It specifies CSARPGDRAYEQYF.

This clonotype occurred many times. CDR3 loop: CASSLAPGGTRTDTQYF. DNA of the CDR3: TGTGCCAGCAGCTTAGCTCCTGGAGGGACCCGCACAGATACGCAGTATTTT. The chain carries TRBV7-2 and TRBJ2-3, with TRBD2 as a possible D gene (6 bases). CDR1 is SGHTA and CDR2 is FQGNSA in the germline V gene. Trimming took 0 bases from V and 1 from J, leaving 14 bases between them. The CDR3 length is 17 residues.

This clonotype turned up a few times. The V and J genes are TRBV5-6 and TRBJ2-3; D is undetermined. Trimming removed 2 bases at V and 3 bases at J, with 10 bases between. The CDR3 totals 14 residues. Germline V gives CDR1 SGHDT, CDR2 YYEEEE. CDR3 nucleotides: TGTGCCAGCAGCTTTTATGGGTCAACAGATACGCAGTATTTT. Translated, it gives CASSFYGSTDTQYF.

The J gene is TRBJ1-1, the V gene TRBV5-1; a possible D gene is TRBD1 (5 bases). The V end lost 4 bases, the J end lost 7 bases, and 14 bases lay between the germline ends. The CDR3 sequence is 13 residues long. The germline CDR1 and CDR2 sequences are SGHRS and YFSETQ. In nucleotides, the CDR3 is TGCGCCAGCAGCGCCGGGACGGGTGTTGAAGCTTTCTTT. Its translation is CASSAGTGVEAFF.

This clonotype came up once. The rearrangement joins TRBV7-9 to TRBJ1-4; 7 bases agree with TRBD1. V was clipped by 3 bases and J by 0 bases; unmatched bases: 4. This CDR3 region has 16 residues. Germline V lookup: CDR1 SEHNR, CDR2 FQNEAQ (reference sequence). CDR3 in amino acids: CASSLRQGATNEKLFF. The CDR3 nucleotides are TGTGCCAGCAGCTTGAGACAGGGTGCAACTAATGAAAAACTGTTTTTT.